This T cell receptor (beta chain) was documented in a study of T cells in Graves' hyperthyroidism and ophthalmopathy. The CDR3 consists of 15 residues. In germline, CDR1 is SGHTS, CDR2 YDEGEE. V lost 4 bases to trimming and J lost 10 bases, with 18 bases between them. Amplification yielded TCR beta CDR3 regions, with RNA transcripts as the source. In the first-round RT-PCR of the TCR CDR3, the HTBI primer set was used. One entry per CDR3 protein results from TCRdb running MiXCR on the multiplex PCR reads. Among about 760,000 distinct CDR3 sequences listed, roughly 32% were seen once. This clonotype has ten or more counts.

This receptor was taken from a woman in her thirties or forties with Graves' hyperthyroidism. This rearrangement joins TRBV5-8 to TRBJ1-6; no reliable D call. Sequenced sample: blood. CDR3 sequence reads: CASSLAVEVASPLHF. The DNA of the CDR3 is TGTGCCAGCAGCCTCGCCGTGGAGGTCGCATCACCCCTCCACTTT.